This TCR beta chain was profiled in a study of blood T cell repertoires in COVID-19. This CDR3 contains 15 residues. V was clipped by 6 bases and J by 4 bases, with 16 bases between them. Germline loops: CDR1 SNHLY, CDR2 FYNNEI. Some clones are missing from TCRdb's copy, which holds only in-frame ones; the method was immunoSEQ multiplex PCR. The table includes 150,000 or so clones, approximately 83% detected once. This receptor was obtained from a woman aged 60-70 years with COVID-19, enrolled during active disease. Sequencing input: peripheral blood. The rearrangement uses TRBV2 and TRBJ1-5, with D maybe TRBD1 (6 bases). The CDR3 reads CASSLPGHLNQPQHF. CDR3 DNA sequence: TGTGCCAGCAGCCTCCCGGGACACCTAAATCAGCCCCAGCATTTT.